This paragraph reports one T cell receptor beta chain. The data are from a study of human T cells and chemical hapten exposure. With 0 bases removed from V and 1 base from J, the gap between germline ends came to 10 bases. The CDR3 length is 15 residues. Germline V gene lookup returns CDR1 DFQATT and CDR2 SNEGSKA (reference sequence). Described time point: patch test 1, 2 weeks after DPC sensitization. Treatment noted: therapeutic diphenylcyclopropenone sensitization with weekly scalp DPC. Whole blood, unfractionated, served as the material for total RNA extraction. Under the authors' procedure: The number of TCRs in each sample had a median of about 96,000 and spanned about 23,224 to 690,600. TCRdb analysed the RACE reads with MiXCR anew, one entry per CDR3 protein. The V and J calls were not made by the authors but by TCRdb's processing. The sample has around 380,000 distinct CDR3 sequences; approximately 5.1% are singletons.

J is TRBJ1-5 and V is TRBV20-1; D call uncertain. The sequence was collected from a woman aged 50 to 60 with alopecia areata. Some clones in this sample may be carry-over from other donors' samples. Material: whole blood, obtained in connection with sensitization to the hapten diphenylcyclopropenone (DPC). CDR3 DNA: TGCAGTGCTAGAGATCGTAAGGGAAGCAATCAGCCCCAGCATTTT. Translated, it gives CSARDRKGSNQPQHF.